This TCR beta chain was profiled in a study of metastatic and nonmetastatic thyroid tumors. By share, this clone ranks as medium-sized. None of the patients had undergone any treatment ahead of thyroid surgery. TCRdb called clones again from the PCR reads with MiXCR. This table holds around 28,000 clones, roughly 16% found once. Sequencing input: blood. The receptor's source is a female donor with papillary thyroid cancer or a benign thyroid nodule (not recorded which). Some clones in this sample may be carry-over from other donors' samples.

CDR3 sequence: CASSYPDASGANVLTF. The CDR3 nucleotides are TGTGCCAGCAGTTACCCTGACGCCTCTGGGGCCAACGTCCTGACTTTC. V is TRBV6-5 and J is TRBJ2-6; the D is unclear. Germline V gene lookup returns CDR1 MNHEY and CDR2 SVGAGI. Trimming removed 2 bases at V and 0 bases at J, with 8 bases between. The CDR3 has 16 amino acids.